The source of this T cell receptor (beta chain) is a study of T cells in Graves' hyperthyroidism and ophthalmopathy (dated by TCRdb to between 2018 and 2021). Background for the entire study: Peripheral blood was sampled at the time of initial diagnosis, prior to any treatment. A discovery cohort of about 100 patients, approximately 45 with Graves' ophthalmopathy and over 55 with stable Graves' hyperthyroidism, was used to find distinguishing TCR V-J signatures. An independent validation cohort of 18 to 20 hyperthyroidism patients and more than 15 patients who later progressed to ophthalmopathy tested prospective prediction of ophthalmopathy. The approximately 98 discovery patients were randomly divided into training and test sets at a 7:3 ratio. Thyroid tissue and blood T-cell repertoires from six Graves' hyperthyroidism patients were also compared in the study. After blood sampling, hyperthyroidism patients were treated with methimazole at a starting dose of 30 mg daily, and ophthalmopathy patients were treated with high-dose intravenous methylprednisolone. The paper describes TCR Vbeta CDR3 sequencing of 130 to 150 peripheral blood samples, made up of about 41 ophthalmopathy patients, roughly 75 hyperthyroidism patients and some 17 progressor patients.

The TCR beta CDR3 regions were amplified from the RNA transcripts. The first round of RT-PCR for the TCR CDR3 was performed with the HTBI primer set and the Qiagen OneStep RT-PCR kit. Libraries were constructed in a second round of multiplex PCR, after which size selection and purification were performed. Libraries were sequenced paired-end with 100 bp reads on an Illumina HiSeq2000. As for the authors' bioinformatics: SOAPnuke was used to process the raw data, removing reads that contained adapters or uncalled bases, had a mean Phred below 15, or lacked an exact match to the constant primer or identifier. High-quality paired reads were merged with COPE v1.2.5, and unique nucleotide sequences were defined as clonotypes. MiTCR v1.1 was used to align clonotypes to the IMGT TRBV, TRBD and TRBJ reference segments. The analysis included only V-J combinations with a frequency above 0.0001, which together covered approximately 99% of the repertoires. A TCS score was defined as the ratio between F50 (clonal expansion) and ExV (chaos), using BLOSUM62-based TCRdist between CDR3 peptides within each V-J. Welch's t-statistics and random forest reduced roughly 530 V-J features to 13, which were used in a naive Bayes classifier (R e1071). TCRdb trimmed the raw reads at Q25, called clones with MiXCR and kept productive beta chains. For every CDR3 protein sequence, its rows merge into one entry that carries the most common genes and DNA. These V and J calls derive from TCRdb rather than the authors' analysis. Counted in this sample were 350,000 to 400,000 distinct CDR3 sequences; about 15% of them appeared once. About 30% of the sample is held by the ten biggest clonotypes.

Notes on this clonotype: No cognate antigen has been identified for it. It has no much larger one-base neighbor in the sample; base qualities were not kept.

V loses 3 bases, J loses 1 base, and the germline ends lie 12 bases apart. The CDR3 runs 14 amino acids, cysteine and phenylalanine included. Only CDR3 DNA is held: 42 bases, read in frame from base 1. CDR1 is given as SQVTM and CDR2 as ANQGSEA, both from the germline V gene. Stable Graves' hyperthyroidism was defined as no progression to ophthalmopathy during 18 months of follow-up. Hyperthyroidism patients were aged 18 to 65 years and newly diagnosed, with disease duration of less than 2 months. The study excluded patients with uncontrolled infections, other autoimmune diseases, pregnancy or lactation. Diagnoses relied on clinical symptoms, serum thyroxine and TRAb, thyroid ultrasound and orbital computed tomography. PBMCs were isolated from 7.5 to 10 ml of fresh peripheral blood by Ficoll-Paque density gradient centrifugation. Total RNA was extracted using Trizol reagent, and RNA quality was assessed on an Agilent 2100 Bioanalyzer.

Summary of the overall study and its limitations: Sample size was not statistically predetermined, and investigators were not blinded to group allocation. In validation, the model predicted progression to ophthalmopathy with 55% to 71% sensitivity and less than 75% specificity, a median of around six months before onset. A 13 V-J signature model separated ophthalmopathy from stable hyperthyroidism, with around 88% sensitivity and roughly 82% specificity in cross-validation and 80%/75% in testing. Most expanded thyroid clonotypes (frequency above 0.001) were also found in blood, which suggests that blood repertoires may mirror thyroid immune responses.

The V gene is TRBV29-1 and the J gene is TRBJ2-5; a confident D gene designation cannot be given. Sequenced sample: blood. The TCR comes from a woman aged 30 to 39 with Graves' hyperthyroidism. In nucleotides, the sequence is TGCAGCGTTGATCTGCGGTCAGGCCAAGAGACCCAGTACTTC. This is translated as CSVDLRSGQETQYF. With all but the CDR3 taken from the reference TRBV29-1 and TRBJ2-5 genes, the full variable domain is: SAVISQKPSRDICQRGTSLTIQCQVDSQVTMMFWYRQQPGQSLTLIATANQGSEATYESGFVIDKFPISRPNLTFSTLTVSNMSPEDSSIYLCSVDLRSGQETQYFGPGTRLLVL.